The 16 T cell receptor beta chains below were found in one sample sequenced in a study of identical twins. TCRdb reprocessed the 5' RACE reads via MiXCR and lists one record per CDR3 protein. Here the sample spans roughly 240,000 distinct CDR3 sequences, approximately 7% being singletons. The same sample was also studied in work on yellow fever vaccine responses in identical twins.

Sequencing was performed on memory (CD45RO+) T cells sorted from blood. These receptors were taken from a woman between 18 and 29 years old in good health.

This clonotype was seen a handful of times. The rearrangement links TRBV5-6 to TRBJ2-1; D is undetermined. Trimming took 4 bases from V and 0 from J, leaving 14 bases between them. This CDR3 spans 16 amino acids. CDR1 and CDR2 (germline): SGHDT, YYEEEE. The DNA of the CDR3 is TGTGCCAGCAGCCCCGACCCCCAGAGCTCCTACAATGAGCAGTTCTTC. Translated: CASSPDPQSSYNEQFF.

This clonotype was recorded a few times. A read error may produce the germline difference seen at one junction end. The V gene is TRBV9, the J gene TRBJ2-1, with 8 bases that match TRBD2. The germline gives CDR1 SGDLS, CDR2 YYNGEE. The CDR3 has 15 amino acids. The CDR3, as DNA: TGTGCCAGCAGCAAAAGGACTAGCTCCTACAATGAGAAGTTCTTC. It yields the protein CASSKRTSSYNEKFF.

Only a few counts were recorded for this clonotype. V gene TRBV5-1 combines with J gene TRBJ2-7; the D is unclear. Trimming left V 2 bases short and J 2 bases short, with 11 bases between. Germline V gene sequence: CDR1 SGHRS, CDR2 YFSETQ. CDR3 length: 14 amino acids. The CDR3 region has the DNA TGCGCCAGCAGCTTAGGTCTAGGAGCCTACGAGCAGTACTTC. Protein: CASSLGLGAYEQYF.

The sample holds many counts of this clonotype. The chain carries TRBV20-1 and TRBJ2-1; D gene ambiguous. The CDR3 is made up of 15 amino acids. Germline V gene sequence: CDR1 DFQATT, CDR2 SNEGSKA (reference sequence). V was shortened by 4 bases and J by 2 bases, with 15 bases between the two germline ends. In DNA, the CDR3 is TGCAGTGCTACGTCCCTATCAAACCCCTACAATGAGCAGTTCTTC. It specifies CSATSLSNPYNEQFF.

This clonotype has a handful of counts. This rearrangement joins TRBV27 to TRBJ2-7, with D tentatively TRBD2 (6 bases). V lost 0 bases to trimming and J lost 2 bases, with 8 bases between them. From germline, CDR1 is MNHEY and CDR2 SMNVEV (reference sequence). The CDR3 loop spans 14 amino acids. The CDR3 region has the DNA TGTGCCAGCAGTTTATCCCGGGGGACCTACGAGCAGTACTTC. Translating gives CASSLSRGTYEQYF.

This clonotype was found a few times. The chain joins TRBV2 to TRBJ2-3; 12 nucleotides match TRBD1. Germline trimming cut 7 bases from V and 1 base from J; bases unmatched to any gene: 3. This CDR3 is built from 15 residues. Germline V gives CDR1 SNHLY, CDR2 FYNNEI. The CDR3 sequence is CASTGQGAGTDTQYF. CDR3 coding DNA: TGTGCCAGCACGGGACAGGGGGCCGGCACAGATACGCAGTATTTT.

The table lists this clonotype with a few counts. This rearrangement joins TRBV6-5 to TRBJ1-1, with 7 bases fitting TRBD1. The CDR3 sequence is 16 residues long. Looked up from germline, CDR1 is MNHEY and CDR2 is SVGAGI. Germline trimming cut 2 bases from V and 5 bases from J; bases unmatched to any gene: 11. The CDR3 spells CASSYQMTGRGTEAFF. The CDR3 DNA reads TGTGCCAGCAGTTACCAAATGACAGGGAGGGGGACTGAAGCTTTCTTT.

This clonotype was recorded at least ten times. The chain links TRBV29-1 to TRBJ2-2; 9 bases are shared with TRBD1. The junction had 6 bases not matched to a gene; V was cut back by 4 bases and J by 6 bases. The V gene's germline CDR1 is SQVTM and CDR2 ANQGSEA. The CDR3 has 14 amino acids. The CDR3 nucleotides are TGCAGCGTTGGGACAGGGGTGTACCCCGGGGAGCTGTTTTTT. The encoded protein is CSVGTGVYPGELFF.

This clonotype was detected ten times or more. The rearrangement uses TRBV7-8 and TRBJ1-2; D might be TRBD1 (5 bases). V dropped 4 bases and J dropped 4 bases, with 13 bases sitting between them. This CDR3 spans 14 amino acids. The germline V gene encodes CDR1 SGHVS and CDR2 FQNEAQ. The CDR3 loop is CASSSGTFGYGYTF. CDR3 DNA sequence: TGTGCCAGCAGCTCAGGGACTTTCGGCTATGGCTACACCTTC.

The chain has TRBV7-9 and TRBJ2-3, with 11 positions matching TRBD2. This CDR3 comprises 16 residues. The V and J ends lost 5 bases and 2 bases, in that order; junction bases with no gene match: 6. Germline CDR1 and CDR2: SEHNR and FQNEAQ (reference sequence). The CDR3 spells CASSGFSGRVTDTQYF. For the CDR3, the DNA is TGTGCCAGCAGCGGTTTTAGCGGGAGGGTCACAGATACGCAGTATTTT.

The rearrangement joins TRBV4-3 to TRBJ2-6; the match to TRBD2 covers 10 bases. Per the germline V gene, CDR1 is LGHNA and CDR2 is YSLEER. The CDR3 spans 18 residues. V trimming: 2 bases; J trimming: 0 bases; junction bases outside the gene matches: 4. CDR3 in DNA: TGCGCCAGCAGCCAAAGACTAGCGGGCTCCTCTGGGGCCAACGTCCTGACTTTC. Amino acid sequence: CASSQRLAGSSGANVLTF.

V is TRBV24-1 and J is TRBJ2-2; no reliable D call. Trimming cost V 4 bases and J 4 bases, with 9 bases left between them. This CDR3 is 14 amino acids long. Germline V CDR1 and CDR2: KGHDR, SFDVKD. The CDR3 is CATSESVVTGELFF. Here the CDR3 DNA reads TGTGCCACCAGTGAATCAGTTGTCACCGGGGAGCTGTTTTTT.

The chain links TRBV28 to TRBJ2-4; 7 positions agree with TRBD2. Germline V lookup: CDR1 MDHEN, CDR2 SYDVKM. V lost 6 bases, J lost 3 bases, and 8 bases stayed unmatched. CDR3 size: 15 residues. The CDR3 sequence is CASRPRAGVKNIQYF. The CDR3 region has the DNA TGTGCCAGCAGGCCACGGGCGGGGGTCAAAAACATTCAGTACTTC.

This clonotype was seen more than once but under ten times. The chain has TRBV5-6 and TRBJ2-3; maybe TRBD2 (5 bases). CDR1 is SGHDT, CDR2 YYEEEE, per germline. V lost 2 bases, J lost 2 bases, and 12 bases lay in between. The CDR3 contains 15 residues. The CDR3 here is CASSLNPRDTDTQYF. CDR3 sequence (DNA): TGTGCCAGCAGCTTAAATCCGAGGGACACAGATACGCAGTATTTT.

The table lists this clonotype with a few counts. In DNA, the CDR3 is TGTGCCAGCAGCGTAGCTTCGGGGGCTATTAATGAGCAGTTCTTC. It specifies CASSVASGAINEQFF. The V and J genes are TRBV9 and TRBJ2-1; D is possibly TRBD1 or TRBD2 (6 bases each). V lost 0 bases and J lost 7, with 14 bases in between. Germline values: CDR1 SGDLS, CDR2 YYNGEE. The length of the CDR3 is 15 residues. The whole variable domain, filled in from reference TRBV9 and TRBJ2-1, reads DSGVTQTPKHLITATGQRVTLRCSPRSGDLSVYWYQQSLDQGLQFLIQYYNGEERAKGNILERFSAQQFPDLHSELNLSSLELGDSALYFCASSVASGAINEQFFGPGTRLTVL.

The V call is TRBV5-4, the J call TRBJ2-6; D remains unclear. CDR3 length: 13 residues. Germline CDR1 SGHNT, CDR2 YYREEE (reference sequence). Trimming took 5 bases from V and 1 from J, leaving 4 bases between them. The CDR3 loop is CASRYSGANVLTF. CDR3 DNA: TGTGCCAGCAGGTATTCTGGGGCCAACGTCCTGACTTTC.